This TCR beta chain appears in the sequencing data of a study of T cell changes during pregnancy in multiple sclerosis. Clones were read by immunoSEQ multiplex PCR, and TCRdb kept only the in-frame ones, dropping some. The data hold 35,000 to 50,000 clones, with around four fifths observed a single time. This clone occurred a few times. Germline assignment: CDR1 SGHTA and CDR2 FQGTGA. The V and J ends lost 8 bases and 8 bases, in that order; junction bases with no gene match: 0. The CDR3 spans 12 residues. Material: CD4+ T cells from peripheral blood mononuclear cells, obtained before pregnancy. The receptor was derived from a female donor with multiple sclerosis, enrolled in a pregnancy study. This sequence joins TRBV7-3 and TRBJ1-6; 10 bases align to TRBD1. This chain's CDR3 is CASGTGDSPLHF. The CDR3 DNA sequence: TGTGCCAGCGGGACAGGGGATTCACCCCTCCACTTT. Supplemented by reference TRBV7-3 and TRBJ1-6, the full variable domain reads GAGVSQTPSNKVTEKGKYVELRCDPISGHTALYWYRQSLGQGPEFLIYFQGTGAADDSGLPNDRFFAVRPEGSVSTLKIQRTERGDSAVYLCASGTGDSPLHFGNGTRLTVT.